Presented here are 25 T cell receptor beta chains from one specimen sequenced in a study of neurological immune-mediated disorders (dated by TCRdb to between 2019 and 2020). The receptor library was made with 5' RACE. The sample was run on an Illumina HiSeq 2500. Through fastp at Q25 and MiXCR, TCRdb rebuilt clones from the public reads, retaining in-frame beta chains. Under each unique CDR3 protein, matching rows form one entry showing the most common genes and DNA. The sample records under 60,000 distinct CDR3 sequences, less than 6% of which are singletons. The top ten constitute about 1.3% of the sample. The sequencing sample was made of CD4+ T cells from blood. All receptors come from a woman aged 18-29 years with multiple sclerosis.

This clonotype was found many times. This rearrangement joins TRBV12-3 or TRBV12-4 to TRBJ2-1; 7 bases fit TRBD2. V lost 3 bases, J lost 5 bases, and 13 bases stayed unmatched. The CDR3 contains 17 residues. DNA for the CDR3: TGTGCCAGCAGTTTTGTGTTTCAGGTCGGGACTAACAATGAGCAGTTCTTC. Encoded protein: CASSFVFQVGTNNEQFF.

This clonotype was recorded many times. This sequence joins TRBV25-1 and TRBJ1-3; D is unclear. V gave up 5 bases and J gave up 4 bases, with 12 bases separating them. This CDR3 comprises 14 residues. The germline V gene has CDR1 MGHDK and CDR2 SYGVNS. The chain's CDR3 is CASSLLGGGNTIYF. In DNA form, the CDR3 reads TGTGCCAGCAGTCTACTCGGAGGGGGAAACACCATATATTTT. Full variable domain (rest looked up from reference TRBV25-1 and TRBJ1-3): EADIYQTPRYLVIGTGKKITLECSQTMGHDKMYWYQQDPGMELHLIHYSYGVNSTEKGDLSSESTVSRIRTEHFPLTLESARPSHTSQYLCASSLLGGGNTIYFGEGSWLTVV.

This clonotype was counted many times. The J gene is TRBJ1-1, the V gene TRBV20-1; 9 nucleotides line up with TRBD1. Germline values: CDR1 DFQATT, CDR2 SNEGSKA (reference sequence). The CDR3 spans 15 residues. Trimming removed 6 bases from V and 10 bases from J; junction bases left unmatched: 18. The CDR3 DNA follows: TGCAGTGCCCATCGTATAACAGGGGGCTGGGGTGGAGCTTTCTTT. It yields the protein CSAHRITGGWGGAFF.

This clonotype was recorded many times. The chain employs TRBV6-6 and TRBJ2-2; D is perhaps TRBD1 or TRBD2 (5 bases each). CDR1 and CDR2 from the germline V gene are MNHNY and SVGAGI (reference sequence). There are 14 residues in the CDR3. V gave up 2 bases and J gave up 6 bases, with 10 bases separating them. The DNA for the CDR3 is TGTGCCAGCAGTTACGGTGTGGGGGCCGGGGAGCTGTTTTTT. Encoded protein: CASSYGVGAGELFF.

This clonotype has ten or more counts. The rearrangement links TRBV27 to TRBJ2-1; 9 bases align to TRBD2. V lost 5 bases, J lost 0 bases, and 5 bases stayed unmatched. CDR1 is MNHEY and CDR2 is SMNVEV in the germline V gene (reference sequence). The CDR3 spans 16 residues. CDR3 residues: CASSPLAGTSYNEQFF. DNA for the CDR3: TGTGCCAGCAGTCCCCTAGCGGGAACCTCCTACAATGAGCAGTTCTTC.

The table lists this clonotype with a few counts. This rearrangement joins TRBV27 to TRBJ1-2, with D perhaps TRBD1 (5 bases). Looked up from germline, CDR1 is MNHEY and CDR2 is SMNVEV (reference sequence). The CDR3 sequence is 17 residues long. V dropped 2 bases and J dropped 3 bases, with 19 bases sitting between them. The CDR3 protein is CASSLTRQSTVHYGYTF. CDR3 DNA: TGTGCCAGCAGTTTAACCCGACAGAGCACCGTACACTATGGCTACACCTTC.

The table lists this clonotype with many counts. The chain combines TRBV28 with TRBJ1-6; D perhaps matches TRBD1 (6 bases). Germline-derived CDR1 and CDR2 are MDHEN and SYDVKM. V gave up 5 bases and J gave up 6 bases, with 14 bases separating them. The CDR3 is 15 amino acids. CDR3: CASSTRTESNSPLHF. CDR3 nucleotides: TGTGCCAGCAGTACCCGGACAGAATCTAATTCACCCCTCCACTTT.

The CDR3 DNA sequence: TGCGCCAGCAGTCAATCAAACTCCCGGGACACAGGTTACGAGCAGTACTTC. Amino acids: CASSQSNSRDTGYEQYF. The chain links TRBV23-1 to TRBJ2-7, with TRBD1 as a possible D gene (6 bases). TRBV23-1 is treated as an ORF (open reading frame) with a function not yet certain. This CDR3 has 17 residues. V lost 0 bases and J 4 bases, leaving 19 bases between the germline ends.

This clonotype occurred many times. The chain couples TRBV10-3 to TRBJ1-1; the D is unclear. Germline V gene sequence: CDR1 ENHRY, CDR2 SYGVKD. The V end was cut by 4 bases, the J end by 1 base, with 13 bases between. The CDR3 extends over 15 amino acids. CDR3 protein: CAISAGGRSNTEAFF. CDR3 sequence (DNA): TGTGCCATCAGTGCGGGAGGGCGCTCGAACACTGAAGCTTTCTTT.

This clonotype was picked up many times. The CDR3 spells CASRWTGANEQFF. Written as DNA, the CDR3 is TGTGCCAGCAGATGGACAGGGGCCAATGAGCAGTTCTTC. The V and J genes are TRBV12-3 or TRBV12-4 and TRBJ2-1; 9 positions match TRBD1. The CDR3 totals 13 residues. V was clipped by 6 bases and J by 6 bases; unmatched bases: 3.

This clonotype was recorded many times. The chain uses TRBV4-1 and TRBJ2-1, with D unresolved. The V gene's germline CDR1 is MGHRA and CDR2 YSYEKL. V was trimmed by 1 base and J by 7 bases, leaving 14 bases between them. The CDR3 extends over 15 amino acids. The CDR3 DNA is TGCGCCAGCAGCCAAGTCTTGACCCTCGGAAATGAGCAGTTCTTC. Amino acids: CASSQVLTLGNEQFF.

This clonotype has at least ten counts. This chain connects TRBV3-1 to TRBJ1-1; D is uncertain. This CDR3 is built from 13 residues. Trimming left V 4 bases short and J 7 bases short, with 13 bases between. CDR1 is LGHDT and CDR2 is YNNKEL in the germline V gene (reference sequence). The chain's CDR3 is CASSPLLGDEAFF. In DNA, the CDR3 is TGTGCCAGCAGCCCGCTGCTTGGGGATGAAGCTTTCTTT. Full variable domain (rest looked up from reference TRBV3-1 and TRBJ1-1): DTAVSQTPKYLVTQMGNDKSIKCEQNLGHDTMYWYKQDSKKFLKIMFSYNNKELIINETVPNRFSPKSPDKAHLNLHINSLELGDSAVYFCASSPLLGDEAFFGQGTRLTVV.

This clonotype was detected many times. The chain combines TRBV5-1 with TRBJ1-3, with a weak D call TRBD1 (5 bases). From germline, CDR1 is SGHRS and CDR2 YFSETQ. The CDR3 runs 14 residues. The germline V and J ends were trimmed by 0 bases and 2 bases, with 6 bases remaining between them. The CDR3 DNA reads TGCGCCAGCAGCTTGGAGGGACCTGGAAACACCATATATTTT. This sequence encodes CASSLEGPGNTIYF.

This clonotype was seen ten or more times. The CDR3 spells CASSQERQGVGNTIYF. In DNA, the CDR3 is TGTGCCAGCAGCCAAGAGAGGCAGGGGGTCGGAAACACCATATATTTT. The chain recombines TRBV4-2 with TRBJ1-3; 7 nucleotides match TRBD1. J gave up 4 bases and V 0 bases, and 6 bases lay outside the gene matches. Germline V CDR1 and CDR2: LGHNA, YNFKEQ. The CDR3 runs 16 residues.

This clonotype was observed a few times. This chain connects TRBV19 to TRBJ1-2, with a tentative D call TRBD1 (6 bases). Trimming pared 4 bases from V and 5 bases from J, leaving 14 bases between. CDR3 length equals 14 residues. In germline, CDR1 is LNHDA, CDR2 SQIVND (reference sequence). CDR3 coding DNA: TGTGCCAGTAGTACTACACAGGGCCAGTATGGCTACACCTTC. Its translation: CASSTTQGQYGYTF.

In its sample, this clonotype was seen many times. CDR3: CSAQWGGQGNQPQHF. The CDR3 DNA is TGCAGTGCTCAATGGGGGGGACAGGGCAATCAGCCCCAGCATTTT. The chain employs TRBV20-1 and TRBJ1-5, with TRBD1 identical over 8 bases. Germline lookup yields CDR1 DFQATT and CDR2 SNEGSKA (reference sequence). The CDR3 has 15 amino acids. The J segment lost 2 bases and the V segment lost 5 bases, leaving 8 bases of the junction unmatched.

This clonotype was found many times. The chain recombines TRBV10-2 with TRBJ2-7; D is undetermined. The V end was cut by 4 bases, the J end by 7 bases, with 11 bases between. Germline CDR1 is WSHSY and CDR2 is SAAADI. The CDR3 covers 12 residues. DNA of the CDR3: TGCGCCAGCAGTGGCCCCTTACGGGAGCAGTACTTC. Amino acids: CASSGPLREQYF.

This clonotype was seen at least ten times. V gene TRBV20-1 combines with J gene TRBJ1-5; 9 positions agree with TRBD1. This CDR3 contains 13 residues. Germline V gives CDR1 DFQATT, CDR2 SNEGSKA (reference sequence). V shed 6 bases, J shed 5 bases, and the junction held 5 bases outside the gene matches. The CDR3 DNA reads as TGCAGTGCGACAGGGGGTCTGGATCAGCCCCAGCATTTT. Encoded protein: CSATGGLDQPQHF.

This clonotype was seen ten or more times. This chain uses TRBV20-1 with TRBJ2-5; 10 bases are a match to TRBD1. Per germline, CDR1 DFQATT and CDR2 SNEGSKA (reference sequence). Germline trimming cut 3 bases from V and 5 bases from J; bases unmatched to any gene: 12. This CDR3 region has 16 residues. CDR3 protein: CSASDHGQGGGETQYF. In nucleotides, the CDR3 is TGCAGTGCTAGCGATCATGGACAGGGGGGCGGGGAGACCCAGTACTTC.

This clonotype was observed at least ten times. The chain links TRBV6-6 to TRBJ1-5; tentative D call: TRBD1 (6 bases). With 7 bases removed from V and 0 bases from J, the gap between germline ends came to 13 bases. Looked up from germline, CDR1 is MNHNY and CDR2 is SVGAGI (reference sequence). The CDR3 is 15 residues long. The CDR3: CASTWAGDSNQPQHF. DNA of the CDR3: TGTGCCAGCACTTGGGCAGGGGATAGCAATCAGCCCCAGCATTTT.

This clonotype was picked up many times. The chain uses TRBV5-1 and TRBJ2-3; 9 nucleotides line up with TRBD1. The CDR3 length is 18 residues. Germline CDR1 and CDR2: SGHRS and YFSETQ. Trimming at V came to 0 bases and at J to 1 base, leaving 9 bases not matched to a gene. The CDR3 region is CASSLGPRTGVGTDTQYF. CDR3 in DNA: TGCGCCAGCAGCTTGGGACCTCGGACAGGGGTCGGCACAGATACGCAGTATTTT. Together with reference TRBV5-1 and TRBJ2-3, the CDR3 gives the full variable domain: KAGVTQTPRYLIKTRGQQVTLSCSPISGHRSVSWYQQTPGQGLQFLFEYFSETQRNKGNFPGRFSGRQFSNSRSEMNVSTLELGDSALYLCASSLGPRTGVGTDTQYFGPGTRLTVL.

This clonotype was counted ten times or more. The chain is built from TRBV27 and TRBJ1-4; TRBD1 matches 11 bases. Losses at the gene ends were 4 bases for V and 0 bases for J; bases not matched to a gene: 10. The length of the CDR3 is 19 residues. The V gene's germline CDR1 is MNHEY and CDR2 SMNVEV (reference sequence). CDR3 amino acids: CASSSRWTGGRATNEKLFF. As DNA, the CDR3 is TGTGCCAGCAGTTCCAGATGGACAGGGGGCCGTGCAACTAATGAAAAACTGTTTTTT.

In its sample, this clonotype was seen many times. This chain uses TRBV5-1 with TRBJ2-2; D is undetermined. Germline values: CDR1 SGHRS, CDR2 YFSETQ. The V gene lost 4 bases and the J gene lost 5 bases, with 12 bases spanning the gap. The CDR3 has 14 amino acids. This chain's CDR3 is CASSPPLRTGELFF. DNA for the CDR3: TGCGCCAGCAGCCCACCCCTCCGTACCGGGGAGCTGTTTTTT.

This clonotype was seen ten or more times. V and J are TRBV7-2 and TRBJ2-1; D unresolved. This CDR3 is built from 12 residues. The germline CDR1 and CDR2 sequences are SGHTA and FQGNSA. The V and J ends lost 4 bases and 9 bases respectively, with 10 bases between them. CDR3 amino acids: CASSSQGSEQFF. In nucleotides, the CDR3 is TGTGCCAGCAGCTCACAAGGGTCTGAGCAGTTCTTC. The complete variable domain, with remaining parts taken from reference TRBV7-2 and TRBJ2-1, reads GAGVSQSPSNKVTEKGKDVELRCDPISGHTALYWYRQSLGQGLEFLIYFQGNSAPDKSGLPSDRFSAERTGGSVSTLTIQRTQQEDSAVYLCASSSQGSEQFFGPGTRLTVL.

This clonotype was detected many times. The chain carries TRBV9 and TRBJ2-1, with D perhaps matching TRBD1 (6 bases). The CDR3 consists of 14 residues. V was clipped by 0 bases and J by 5 bases, with 9 bases between them. CDR1 and CDR2 (germline): SGDLS, YYNGEE. CDR3 coding DNA: TGTGCCAGCAGCGTAGTCTGGACAGACAATGAGCAGTTCTTC. Its translation: CASSVVWTDNEQFF.